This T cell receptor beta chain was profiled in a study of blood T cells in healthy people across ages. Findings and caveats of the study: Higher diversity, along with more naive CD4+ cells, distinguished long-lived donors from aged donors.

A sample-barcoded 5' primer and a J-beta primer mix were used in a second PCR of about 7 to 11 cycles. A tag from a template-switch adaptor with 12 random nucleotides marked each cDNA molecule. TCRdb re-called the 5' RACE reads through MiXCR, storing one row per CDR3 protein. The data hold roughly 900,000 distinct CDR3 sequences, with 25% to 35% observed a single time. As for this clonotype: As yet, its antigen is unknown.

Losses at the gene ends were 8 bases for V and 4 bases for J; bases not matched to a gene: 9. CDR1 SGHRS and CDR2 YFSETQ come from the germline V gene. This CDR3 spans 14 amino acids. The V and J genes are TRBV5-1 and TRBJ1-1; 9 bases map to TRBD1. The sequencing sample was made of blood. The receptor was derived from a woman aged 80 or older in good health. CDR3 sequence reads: CASSRDRVFTEAFF. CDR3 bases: TGCGCCAGTTCCCGGGACAGGGTATTCACTGAAGCTTTCTTT.